This T cell receptor (beta chain) was identified in a study of memory CD4+ T cells and cytomegalovirus serostatus. Turning to the study itself: This sample comes from healthy Belgian adults, roughly 9 CMV seropositive, under 25 seronegative.

Authors' methods: Out-of-frame sequences were removed, leaving 2,204,828 distinct TCRbeta sequences. Assay: immunoSEQ multiplex PCR; the TCRdb copy retains only in-frame clones and omits some. V, J and clone size reflect that table, while D and trimming were determined from the DNA. This sample has about 43,000 clones, with about three quarters found just once. This CDR3 is 12 amino acids long. The V gene's germline CDR1 is MNHEY and CDR2 SVGAGI. The ends were cut back, 10 bases at V and 5 bases at J, with 14 bases in the middle. Findings of the study overall: Of 150 to 200 reported CMV TCRbeta sequences, around 62 were found in memory CD4+ repertoires.

This clone occurred a few times. Antigen specificity is unknown. Single viable CD3+CD4+CD8-CD45RO+ cells were sorted as the memory CD4+ T cells. Positive selection with CD4 microbeads enriched total CD4+ T cells. The V and J genes are TRBV6-5 and TRBJ1-1; D may be TRBD1 (5 bases). The source of this sequence is an adult in good health and CMV-seronegative. The sample comprised memory CD4+ T cells from blood. The CDR3 sequence: CATGSQGTEAFF. The CDR3 DNA sequence: TGTGCCACAGGGAGCCAGGGTACTGAAGCTTTCTTT.